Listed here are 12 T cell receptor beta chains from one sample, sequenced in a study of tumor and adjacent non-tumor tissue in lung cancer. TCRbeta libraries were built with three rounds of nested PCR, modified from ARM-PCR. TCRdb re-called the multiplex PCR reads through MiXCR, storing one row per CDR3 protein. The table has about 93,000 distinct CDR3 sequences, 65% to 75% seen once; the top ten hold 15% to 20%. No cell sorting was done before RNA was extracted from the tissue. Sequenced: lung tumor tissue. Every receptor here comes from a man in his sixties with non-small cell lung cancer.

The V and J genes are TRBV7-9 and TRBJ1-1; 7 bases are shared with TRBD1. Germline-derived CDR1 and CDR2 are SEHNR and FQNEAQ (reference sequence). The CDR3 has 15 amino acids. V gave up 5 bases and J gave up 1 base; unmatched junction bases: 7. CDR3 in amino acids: CASSLRQGKNTEAFF. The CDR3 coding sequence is TGTGCCAGCAGCCTTAGACAGGGTAAGAACACTGAAGCTTTCTTT.

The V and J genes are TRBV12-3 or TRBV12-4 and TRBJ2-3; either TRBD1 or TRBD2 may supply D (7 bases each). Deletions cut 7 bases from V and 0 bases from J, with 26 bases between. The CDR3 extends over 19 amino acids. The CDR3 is CASTDLGGAGGWSTDTQYF. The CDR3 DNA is TGTGCCAGCACCGATCTGGGGGGGGCAGGGGGATGGAGCACAGATACGCAGTATTTT.

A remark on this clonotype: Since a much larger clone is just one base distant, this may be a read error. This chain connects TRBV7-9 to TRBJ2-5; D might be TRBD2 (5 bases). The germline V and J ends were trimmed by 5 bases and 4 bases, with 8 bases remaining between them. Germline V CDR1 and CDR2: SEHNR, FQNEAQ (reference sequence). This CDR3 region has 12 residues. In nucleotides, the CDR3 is TGTGCCAGCAGCCCCAGCGGAGAGACCCAGTACTTC. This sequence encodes CASSPSGETQYF. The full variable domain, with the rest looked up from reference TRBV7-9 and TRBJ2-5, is DTGVSQNPRHKITKRGQNVTFRCDPISEHNRLYWYRQTLGQGPEFLTYFQNEAQLEKSRLLSDRFSAERPKGSFSTLEIQRTEQGDSAMYLCASSPSGETQYFGPGTRLLVL.

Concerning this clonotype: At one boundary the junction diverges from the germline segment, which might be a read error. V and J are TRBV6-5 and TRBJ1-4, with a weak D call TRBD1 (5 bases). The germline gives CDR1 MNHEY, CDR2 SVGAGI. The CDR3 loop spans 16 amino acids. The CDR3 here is CASSRDSYGDNERLFF. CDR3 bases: TGTGCCAGCAGCCGGGACTCATATGGGGATAACGAAAGACTGTTTTTT.

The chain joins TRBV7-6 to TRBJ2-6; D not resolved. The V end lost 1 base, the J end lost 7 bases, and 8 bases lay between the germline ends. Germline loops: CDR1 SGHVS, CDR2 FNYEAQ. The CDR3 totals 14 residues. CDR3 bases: TGTGCCAGCAGCTTAGGTCCGGACGCCAACGTCCTGACTTTC. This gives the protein CASSLGPDANVLTF.

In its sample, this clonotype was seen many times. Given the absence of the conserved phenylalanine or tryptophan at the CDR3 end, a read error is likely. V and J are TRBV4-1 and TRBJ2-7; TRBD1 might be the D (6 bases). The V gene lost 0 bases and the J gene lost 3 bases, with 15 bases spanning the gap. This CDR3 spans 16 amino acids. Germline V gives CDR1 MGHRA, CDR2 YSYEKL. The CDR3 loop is CASSQDIQGTLYEQYL. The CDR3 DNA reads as TGCGCCAGCAGCCAAGATATCCAGGGGACCCTCTACGAGCAGTACCTC.

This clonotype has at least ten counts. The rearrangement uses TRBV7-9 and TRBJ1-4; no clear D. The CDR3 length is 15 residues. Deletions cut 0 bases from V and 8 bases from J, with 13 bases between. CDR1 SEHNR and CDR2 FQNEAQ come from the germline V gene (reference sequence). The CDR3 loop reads CASSLAAAEREKLFF. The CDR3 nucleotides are TGTGCCAGCAGCTTAGCGGCGGCTGAACGAGAAAAACTGTTTTTT. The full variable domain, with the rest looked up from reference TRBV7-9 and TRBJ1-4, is DTGVSQNPRHKITKRGQNVTFRCDPISEHNRLYWYRQTLGQGPEFLTYFQNEAQLEKSRLLSDRFSAERPKGSFSTLEIQRTEQGDSAMYLCASSLAAAEREKLFFGSGTQLSVL.

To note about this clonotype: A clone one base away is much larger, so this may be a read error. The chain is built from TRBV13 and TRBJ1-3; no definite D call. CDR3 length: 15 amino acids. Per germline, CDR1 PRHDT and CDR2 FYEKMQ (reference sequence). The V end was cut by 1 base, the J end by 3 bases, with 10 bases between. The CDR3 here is CASSLVGLSGNTIYF. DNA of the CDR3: TGTGCCAGCAGCTTAGTGGGTCTTAGTGGAAACACCATATATTTT.

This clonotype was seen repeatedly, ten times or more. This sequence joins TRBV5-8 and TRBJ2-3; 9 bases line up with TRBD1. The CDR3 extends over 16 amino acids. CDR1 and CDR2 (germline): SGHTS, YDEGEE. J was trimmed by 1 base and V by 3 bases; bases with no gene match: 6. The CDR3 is CASSYGDREGTDTQYF. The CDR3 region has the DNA TGTGCCAGCAGCTACGGGGACAGGGAAGGCACAGATACGCAGTATTTT.

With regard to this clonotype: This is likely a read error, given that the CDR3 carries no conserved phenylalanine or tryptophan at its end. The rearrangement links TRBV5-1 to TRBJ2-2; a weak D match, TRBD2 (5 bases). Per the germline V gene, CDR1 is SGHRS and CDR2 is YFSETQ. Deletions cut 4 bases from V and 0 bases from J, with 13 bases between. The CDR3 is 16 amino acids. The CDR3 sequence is CASSTGISSNTGELFL. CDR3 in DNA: TGCGCCAGCAGCACCGGGATTTCCTCGAACACCGGGGAGCTGTTTCTT.

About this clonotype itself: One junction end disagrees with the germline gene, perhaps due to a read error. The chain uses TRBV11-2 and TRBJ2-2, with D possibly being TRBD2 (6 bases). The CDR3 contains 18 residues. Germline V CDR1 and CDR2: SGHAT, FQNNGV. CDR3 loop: CASSSGPTGATNTEELFF. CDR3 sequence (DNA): TGTGCCAGCAGCTCGGGACCAACGGGAGCGACGAACACCGAGGAGCTGTTTTTT.

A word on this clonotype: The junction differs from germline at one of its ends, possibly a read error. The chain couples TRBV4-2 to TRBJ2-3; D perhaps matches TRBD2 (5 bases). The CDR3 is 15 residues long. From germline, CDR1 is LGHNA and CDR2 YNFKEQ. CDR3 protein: CVSSQTSTSSDTQYF. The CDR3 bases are TGTGTCAGCAGCCAAACTAGTACCTCCTCAGATACGCAGTATTTT.